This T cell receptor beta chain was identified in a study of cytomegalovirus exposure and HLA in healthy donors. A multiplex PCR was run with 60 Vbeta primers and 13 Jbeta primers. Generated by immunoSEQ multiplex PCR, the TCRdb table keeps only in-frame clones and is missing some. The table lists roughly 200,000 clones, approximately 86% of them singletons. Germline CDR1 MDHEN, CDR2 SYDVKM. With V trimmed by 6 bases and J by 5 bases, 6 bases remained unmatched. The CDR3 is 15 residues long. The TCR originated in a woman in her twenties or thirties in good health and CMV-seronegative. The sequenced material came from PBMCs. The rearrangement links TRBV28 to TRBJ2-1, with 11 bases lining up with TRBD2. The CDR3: CASRATSGGHNEQFF. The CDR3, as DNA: TGTGCCAGCAGAGCCACTAGCGGGGGACACAATGAGCAGTTCTTC.